A single sample gave rise to the 11 T cell receptor beta chains below, sequenced in a study of OX40 agonist ivuxolimab in advanced cancers. The library was produced with the immunoSEQ multiplex PCR assay. Not all clones reach the TCRdb copy of this immuneACCESS table, which keeps in-frame sequences only. Checked studies attribute under half of the gap to unresolved V genes and leave the rest unexplained. The sample profile shows 50,000 to 75,000 clones; about 86% of them were found once. The ten largest clonotypes hold approximately 0.55% of the sample. Sample: CD4+ or CD8+ T cells sorted from blood, taken in a trial of the OX40 agonist ivuxolimab. The receptors were gathered from an adult with an advanced solid tumor such as melanoma, head and neck, liver or kidney cancer.

This clone was seen a few times. The DNA of the CDR3 is TGTGCCAGCAGCTTACAGAGACAGGGGGCTTACGAGCAGTACTTC. The encoded protein is CASSLQRQGAYEQYF. This rearrangement joins TRBV7-8 to TRBJ2-7; 10 nucleotides agree with TRBD1. The CDR3 totals 15 residues. Germline V CDR1 and CDR2: SGHVS, FQNEAQ. J gave up 4 bases and V 2 bases, and 5 bases lay outside the gene matches.

This clone was seen a handful of times. V gene TRBV4-2 combines with J gene TRBJ2-7; D is unclear. Germline V lookup: CDR1 LGHNA, CDR2 YNFKEQ. V was clipped by 4 bases and J by 5 bases, with 18 bases between them. The CDR3 length is 15 residues. The CDR3 region is CASSPEPTQGHEQYF. The CDR3 nucleotides are TGTGCCAGCAGCCCTGAACCGACTCAAGGCCACGAGCAGTACTTC.

The J gene is TRBJ1-5, the V gene TRBV5-1, with D possibly TRBD1 on 6 matching bases. Germline V gene sequence: CDR1 SGHRS, CDR2 YFSETQ. This CDR3 contains 17 residues. Trimming took 0 bases from V and 6 from J, leaving 19 bases between them. The CDR3 region is CASSLGTDLNGSQPQHF. The CDR3 nucleotides are TGCGCCAGCAGCTTGGGGACAGACCTCAATGGCAGTCAGCCCCAGCATTTT.

The chain is built from TRBV5-6 and TRBJ1-1; 7 bases align to TRBD1. Trimming cost V 2 bases and J 11 bases; bases outside gene matches: 12. The CDR3 length is 14 residues. CDR1 and CDR2 (germline): SGHDT, YYEEEE. CDR3 coding DNA: TGTGCCAGCAGCTTAGTGGGGGGACAGTCTTCTGCTTTCTTT. This translates into CASSLVGGQSSAFF. Full variable domain (remainder filled in from reference TRBV5-6 and TRBJ1-1): DAGVTQSPTHLIKTRGQQVTLRCSPKSGHDTVSWYQQALGQGPQFIFQYYEEEERQRGNFPDRFSGHQFPNYSSELNVNALLLGDSALYLCASSLVGGQSSAFFGQGTRLTVV.

V usage is TRBV11-3 and J usage is TRBJ1-1, with D unresolved. Between the trimmed V and J ends, which lost 4 bases and 1 base, there was a span of 7 bases. The CDR3 is 13 amino acids. In germline, CDR1 is SGHNT, CDR2 YENEEA. The CDR3 spells CASSSEPNTEAFF. The CDR3 bases are TGTGCCAGCAGCTCTGAACCGAACACTGAAGCTTTCTTT.

The V and J genes are TRBV21-1 and TRBJ2-1; the listed D gene, TRBD1, was not tested against the DNA. TRBV21-1 is given as a pseudogene. This CDR3 contains 17 residues. CDR3 DNA sequence: TGTGCCAGCAGCAAATCTAACCGGGACAGGGAATACAATGAGCAGTTCTTC. Encoded protein: CASSKSNRDREYNEQFF.

The rearrangement joins TRBV6-6 to TRBJ2-6; a possible D gene is TRBD1 (5 bases). The CDR3 is 15 residues long. Germline V gene lookup returns CDR1 MNHNY and CDR2 SVGAGI (reference sequence). V was cut by 2 bases and J by 2 bases, with 7 bases left in between. CDR3 DNA sequence: TGTGCCAGCAGTTACAGCAGGGCTGGGGCCAACGTCCTGACTTTC. Amino acids: CASSYSRAGANVLTF.

This chain connects TRBV7-8 to TRBJ2-1; 12 nucleotides match TRBD2. V dropped 4 bases and J dropped 7; count of bases not matched to a gene: 5. The CDR3 has 15 amino acids. CDR1 is SGHVS and CDR2 is FQNEAQ in the germline V gene. The CDR3 sequence: CASSSRTSGKNEQFF. CDR3 nucleotides: TGTGCCAGCAGCTCCAGGACTAGCGGGAAGAATGAGCAGTTCTTC.

The DNA for the CDR3 is TGTGCCTGGAGGGGGACACCCGGGGAGCTGTTTTTT. The encoded protein is CAWRGTPGELFF. The genes are TRBV30 and TRBJ2-2; D may be TRBD1 (6 bases). The ends were cut back, 3 bases at V and 6 bases at J, with 8 bases in the middle. The CDR3 contains 12 residues. CDR1 and CDR2 (germline): GTSNPN, SVGIG (reference sequence).

This chain uses TRBV13 with TRBJ2-7, with 12 bases lining up with TRBD2. V was clipped by 3 bases and J by 3 bases; unmatched bases: 15. Germline values: CDR1 PRHDT, CDR2 FYEKMQ (reference sequence). The CDR3 totals 19 residues. CDR3 region: CASSLTGRLAGGTNYEQYF. CDR3 DNA: TGTGCCAGCAGCTTGACAGGGAGGCTAGCGGGAGGGACAAACTACGAGCAGTACTTC.

This clone was seen a few times. CDR3 nucleotide sequence: TGTGCCAGCAGCGTAGAAGAGGTCACTGAAGCTTTCTTT. Residues: CASSVEEVTEAFF. The chain joins TRBV9 to TRBJ1-1; D not resolved. V gave up 0 bases and J gave up 4 bases, with 7 bases separating them. CDR3 length: 13 amino acids. Germline loops: CDR1 SGDLS, CDR2 YYNGEE.